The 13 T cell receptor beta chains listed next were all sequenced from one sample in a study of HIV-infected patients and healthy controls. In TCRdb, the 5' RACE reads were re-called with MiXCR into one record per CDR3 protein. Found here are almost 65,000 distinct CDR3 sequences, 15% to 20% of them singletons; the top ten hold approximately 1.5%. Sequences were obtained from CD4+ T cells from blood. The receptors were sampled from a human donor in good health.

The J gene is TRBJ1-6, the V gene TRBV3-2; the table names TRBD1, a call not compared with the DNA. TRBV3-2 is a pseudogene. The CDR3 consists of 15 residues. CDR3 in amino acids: CASSHLRQGSSPLHF. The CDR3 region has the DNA TGTGCCAGCAGCCACCTTAGACAGGGAAGTTCACCCCTCCACTTT.

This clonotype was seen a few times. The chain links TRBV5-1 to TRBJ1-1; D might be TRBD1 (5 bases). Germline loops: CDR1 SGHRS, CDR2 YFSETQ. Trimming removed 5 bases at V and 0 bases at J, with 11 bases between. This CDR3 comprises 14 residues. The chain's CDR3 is CASSPRGMNTEAFF. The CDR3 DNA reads TGCGCCAGCAGTCCTAGGGGTATGAACACTGAAGCTTTCTTT.

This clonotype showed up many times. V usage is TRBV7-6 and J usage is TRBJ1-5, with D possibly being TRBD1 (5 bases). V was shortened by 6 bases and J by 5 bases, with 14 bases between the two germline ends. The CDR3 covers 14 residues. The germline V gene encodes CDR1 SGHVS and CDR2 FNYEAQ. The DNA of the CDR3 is TGTGCCAGCAGTAATTTGGGGGGACATCAGCCCCAGCATTTT. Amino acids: CASSNLGGHQPQHF.

In DNA form, the CDR3 reads TGTGCCAGCAGTCCCCGCCATCGAGGTACTGAAGCTTTCTTT. Its protein product is CASSPRHRGTEAFF. The chain combines TRBV27 with TRBJ1-1; D ambiguous. Per germline, CDR1 MNHEY and CDR2 SMNVEV (reference sequence). This CDR3 has 14 amino acids. V gave up 5 bases and J gave up 5 bases, with 15 bases separating them.

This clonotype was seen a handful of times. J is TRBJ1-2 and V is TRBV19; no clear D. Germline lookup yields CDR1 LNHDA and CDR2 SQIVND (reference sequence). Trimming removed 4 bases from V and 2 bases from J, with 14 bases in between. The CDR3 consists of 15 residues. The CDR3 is CASSSQRDGNYGYTF. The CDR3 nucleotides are TGTGCCAGTAGTAGCCAGAGGGATGGGAACTATGGCTACACCTTC.

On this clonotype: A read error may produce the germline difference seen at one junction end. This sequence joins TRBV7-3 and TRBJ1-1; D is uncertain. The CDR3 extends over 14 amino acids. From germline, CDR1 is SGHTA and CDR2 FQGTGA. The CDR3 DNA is TGTGCCAGCAGCCCGAGGATGGGGAACACTGGAGCTTTCTTT. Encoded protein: CASSPRMGNTGAFF.

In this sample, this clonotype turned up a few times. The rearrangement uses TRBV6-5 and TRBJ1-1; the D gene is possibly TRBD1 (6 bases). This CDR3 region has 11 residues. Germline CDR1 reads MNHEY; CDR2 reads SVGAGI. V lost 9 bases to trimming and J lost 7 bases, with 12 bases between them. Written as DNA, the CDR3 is TGTGCCAGTCTACAGGGTTATGAAGCTTTCTTT. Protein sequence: CASLQGYEAFF.

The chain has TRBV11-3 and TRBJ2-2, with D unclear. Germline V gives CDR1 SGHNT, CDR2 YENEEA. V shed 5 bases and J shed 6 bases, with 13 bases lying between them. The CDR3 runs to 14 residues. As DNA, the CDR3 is TGTGCCAGCAGCGCAGACTCTCTGGCCGGGGAGCTGTTTTTT. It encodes CASSADSLAGELFF.

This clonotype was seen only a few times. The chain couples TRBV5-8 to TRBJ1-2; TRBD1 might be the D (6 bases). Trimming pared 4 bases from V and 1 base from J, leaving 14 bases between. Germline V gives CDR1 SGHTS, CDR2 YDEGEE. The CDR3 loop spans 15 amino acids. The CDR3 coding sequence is TGTGCCAGCAGCACAGGGACGGACCATAACTATGGCTACACCTTC. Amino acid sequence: CASSTGTDHNYGYTF.

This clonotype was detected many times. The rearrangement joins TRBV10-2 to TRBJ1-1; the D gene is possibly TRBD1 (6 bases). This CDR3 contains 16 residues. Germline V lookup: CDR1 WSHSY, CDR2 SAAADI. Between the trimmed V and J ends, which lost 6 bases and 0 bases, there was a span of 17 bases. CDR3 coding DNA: TGCGCCAGCAGAGGACAGCTACTAACAATGAACACTGAAGCTTTCTTT. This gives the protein CASRGQLLTMNTEAFF.

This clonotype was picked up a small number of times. The CDR3 sequence: CASSPGTSASDNYGYTF. As DNA, the CDR3 is TGTGCCAGCAGCCCCGGGACATCTGCGTCCGATAACTATGGCTACACCTTC. The chain joins TRBV3-1 to TRBJ1-2, with a possible D match to TRBD1 (6 bases). The V gene's germline CDR1 is LGHDT and CDR2 YNNKEL (reference sequence). V was shortened by 4 bases and J by 1 base, with 19 bases between the two germline ends. The CDR3 length is 17 residues.

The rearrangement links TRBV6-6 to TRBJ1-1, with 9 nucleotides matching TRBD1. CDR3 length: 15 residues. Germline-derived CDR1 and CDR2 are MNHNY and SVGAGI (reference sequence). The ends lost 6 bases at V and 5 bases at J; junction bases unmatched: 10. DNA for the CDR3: TGTGCCAGCAGGCAACCGGGACAGGGTCGGACTGAAGCTTTCTTT. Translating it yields CASRQPGQGRTEAFF.

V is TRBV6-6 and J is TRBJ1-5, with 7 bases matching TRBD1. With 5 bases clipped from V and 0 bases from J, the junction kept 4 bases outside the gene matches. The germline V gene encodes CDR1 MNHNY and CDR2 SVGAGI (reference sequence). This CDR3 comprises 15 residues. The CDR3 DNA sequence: TGTGCCAGCAGTACAGGGGTTTATAGCAATCAGCCCCAGCATTTT. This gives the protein CASSTGVYSNQPQHF.